This T cell receptor beta chain is drawn from a study of Ad26.COV2.S vaccination and SARS-CoV-2 variants. The treatment: roughly 18 received Ad26.COV2.S at low or high dose, single or two shots; about five received placebo; per-sample allocation not given. Sampling took place 63 days after the first vaccine or placebo injection. Sequenced by immunoSEQ multiplex PCR; TCRdb stores in-frame clones only, minus some. Seen here are hundreds of thousands of clones, 80% to 95% observed once, and the top ten hold approximately 12%. The clonotype was recovered from a person aged 18-60 years who received the Ad26.COV2.S COVID-19 vaccine or a placebo. This specimen was peripheral blood, taken in a trial of Ad26.COV2.S vaccine versus placebo.

In DNA, the CDR3 is TGTGCCAGCAGTGTGTGGCTAGCGGGATCAGAGACCCAGTACTTC. This gives the protein CASSVWLAGSETQYF. The chain has TRBV2 and TRBJ2-5; TRBD2 matches at 9 bases. The V gene end was trimmed by 4 bases and the J gene end by 4 bases; junction bases not matched to a gene: 7. Per germline, CDR1 SNHLY and CDR2 FYNNEI. The CDR3 is 15 amino acids.